There are many counts of the clone carrying this T cell receptor beta chain. The antigen remains undetermined. Researchers built TCR beta libraries using quantitative 5'-RACE with molecular barcodes. MiXCR, run by TCRdb on the 5' RACE reads, gives a single entry per CDR3 protein. Of over 600,000 distinct CDR3 sequences in the sample, around 20% were seen once. Germline CDR1 SGHRS, CDR2 YFSETQ. Trimming removed 4 bases at V and 6 bases at J, with 14 bases between. CDR3 size: 14 residues. The data belong to a study of CD8 T cells in ankylosing spondylitis. Findings and limits, study-wide: Seemingly distinctive of ankylosing spondylitis blood was a TCR beta motif formed by eight highly homologous variants. Before this, some motif variants had been reported in reactive arthritis synovial fluid and blood. Disease-associated clones were reportedly significantly overrepresented in matched ankylosing spondylitis synovial fluid.

The sequence was collected from a male donor with ankylosing spondylitis. The V and J genes are TRBV5-1 and TRBJ2-4, with a tentative D call TRBD2 (5 bases). Sequenced material: blood, either unsorted or a sorted T cell fraction (not recorded which). DNA of the CDR3: TGCGCCAGCAGCCCCGAGGGTAACCGAAACATTCAGTACTTC. Amino acids: CASSPEGNRNIQYF.